This record looks at one TCR beta chain sequence and its context. It has no known antigen specificity. Base qualities are missing; no much larger clone stands one base away. This specimen comes from a study of OX40 agonist ivuxolimab in advanced cancers. Describing the broader study: Ivuxolimab was a fully human IgG2 agonistic monoclonal antibody targeting the costimulatory receptor OX40 (CD134). Intravenous ivuxolimab was administered to patients every 2 weeks at six dose levels: 0.01, 0.1, 0.3, 1.5, 3 and 10 mg/kg. Among the roughly 50 dose-escalation patients, some 20 had hepatocellular carcinoma, roughly 15 melanoma, 9 renal cell carcinoma and 9 head and neck cancer. The dose-escalation cohort was over 70% male with a mean age of around 62 years, ranging from about 20 to 80. Prior anti-PD-1, anti-PD-L1 or anti-CTLA-4 therapy was permitted, and 40% of dose-escalation patients had received checkpoint inhibitors. Partial responses occurred in three dose-escalation patients, of whom one had hepatocellular carcinoma and two had cutaneous melanoma. Peripheral TCRbeta sequencing was intended to test whether TCR sequence diversity was altered and clonal T-cell expansion was caused by ivuxolimab. The paper describes the monotherapy dose-escalation part (N = 52 patients) of the phase I trial of ivuxolimab.

For sequencing of the TCRbeta CDR3 region, genomic DNA was extracted from the sorted cells. TCRbeta CDR3 regions were sequenced using the immunoSEQ Assay. TCRdb stores this immuneACCESS table with in-frame sequences only. Part of the clones is absent; in the studies checked, under half of the shortfall reflects unresolved V genes, and no reason is known for the rest. The sample contains more than 75,000 clones, 80% to 90% of them found a single time. Approximately 0.3% of the sample is taken by the ten largest. The trial excluded patients who had a history of autoimmune disease or who were on systemic immunosuppression. Peripheral blood for TCR sequencing was collected from all dose cohorts at baseline, on cycle 4 day 1, and on cycle 7 day 1. Samples were obtained from an open-label, multicenter, first-in-human phase I dose-escalation trial of ivuxolimab. Adults with locally advanced or metastatic melanoma, renal cell carcinoma, hepatocellular carcinoma or head and neck squamous cell carcinoma were enrolled in the trial. CD4+ and CD8+ T cells were sorted separately from peripheral blood before TCR sequencing.

What the authors observed across the whole study: Low levels of normalized T-cell clonal expansion were also seen in some nonresponding patients. At doses of 0.1 to 3.0 mg/kg, clonal expansion of both CD4+ and CD8+ blood T cells was observed from baseline to week 6. In the 0.1-3.0 mg/kg groups, partial responders were among the patients with the lowest normalized peripheral clonal expansion, particularly in CD8+ T cells. The antigen specificity of the peripheral T cells that underwent clonal expansion was not determined. After ivuxolimab, expanded clones were on average more numerous among CD8+ T cells than among CD4+ T cells.

There are 14 amino acids in the CDR3, from cysteine to phenylalanine inclusive. Just the 42-base CDR3 DNA is kept, in frame starting at base 1. V is shortened by 2 bases, J by 2 bases, and the region joining them spans 10 bases. CDR1 and CDR2 are read off the germline V gene (reference sequence) as MNHEY and SMNVEV. This receptor was taken from an adult with an advanced solid tumor such as melanoma, head and neck, liver or kidney cancer. This chain joins TRBV27 to TRBJ2-7; confidence is insufficient to name the D gene. The material sequenced was CD4+ or CD8+ T cells sorted from blood, taken in a trial of the OX40 agonist ivuxolimab. CDR3 region: CASSLGVGTYEQYF. The nucleotides read TGTGCCAGCAGTTTAGGAGTAGGCACCTACGAGCAGTACTTC.